The 7 T cell receptor beta chains below come from one sample, sequenced in a study of neurological immune-mediated disorders. TCRdb itself ran the 5' RACE reads through MiXCR, one entry per CDR3 protein. The sample has approximately 51,000 distinct CDR3 sequences, 3% to 3.5% seen once. The material sequenced was PBMCs. The receptors originated from a middle-aged man with multiple sclerosis.

This clonotype has ten or more counts. The chain carries TRBV20-1 and TRBJ1-3; the D gene is possibly TRBD1 (5 bases). Germline V CDR1 and CDR2: DFQATT, SNEGSKA (reference sequence). V shed 0 bases and J shed 0 bases, with 9 bases lying between them. The CDR3 spans 15 residues. The DNA of the CDR3 is TGCAGTGCTAGAGATGGCAGGGCCTCTGGAAACACCATATATTTT. This codes for CSARDGRASGNTIYF.

This clonotype was found many times. The chain employs TRBV5-1 and TRBJ1-2; TRBD1 matches 7 bases. Germline trimming cut 1 base from V and 0 bases from J; bases unmatched to any gene: 0. Germline CDR1 SGHRS, CDR2 YFSETQ. CDR3 size: 14 residues. The CDR3 region has the DNA TGCGCCAGCAGCTTGCAGGGGGCTAACTATGGCTACACCTTC. This translates into CASSLQGANYGYTF.

At least ten counts were recorded for this clonotype. The CDR3 DNA sequence: TGTGCCAGCGCGGACTTAATGAACAATGAGCAGTTCTTC. Protein product: CASADLMNNEQFF. The chain has TRBV7-9 and TRBJ2-1; possibly TRBD2 for D (5 bases). There are 13 residues in the CDR3. Between the trimmed V and J ends, which lost 8 bases and 5 bases, there was a span of 13 bases. Germline CDR1 and CDR2: SEHNR and FQNEAQ (reference sequence).

This clonotype was recorded many times. CDR3 residues: CASSEQGSQPQHF. CDR3 nucleotide sequence: TGTGCCAGCAGCGAACAGGGATCTCAGCCCCAGCATTTT. V gene TRBV5-4 combines with J gene TRBJ1-5; maybe TRBD1 (6 bases). The V and J ends lost 4 bases and 6 bases respectively, with 11 bases between them. The CDR3 runs 13 residues. The germline CDR1 and CDR2 sequences are SGHNT and YYREEE (reference sequence).

This clonotype occurred many times. The chain employs TRBV5-1 and TRBJ2-6, with unresolved D. The CDR3 length is 15 residues. Trimming removed 1 base from V and 0 bases from J, with 5 bases in between. The germline V gene has CDR1 SGHRS and CDR2 YFSETQ. This chain's CDR3 is CASSLTVSGANVLTF. CDR3 nucleotides: TGCGCCAGCAGCTTGACAGTCTCTGGGGCCAACGTCCTGACTTTC.

At least ten counts were recorded for this clonotype. CDR3 sequence (DNA): TGTGCCAGCAGGAGGGACAGTGGACTGAACACTGAAGCTTTCTTT. This gives the protein CASRRDSGLNTEAFF. The chain carries TRBV3-1 and TRBJ1-1, with 7 bases fitting TRBD1. Germline V lookup: CDR1 LGHDT, CDR2 YNNKEL (reference sequence). The V gene end was trimmed by 6 bases and the J gene end by 0 bases; junction bases not matched to a gene: 7. This CDR3 comprises 15 residues.

This clonotype was picked up many times. The V and J genes are TRBV7-6 and TRBJ2-7; TRBD2 matches 7 bases. The CDR3 spans 15 residues. Germline values: CDR1 SGHVS, CDR2 FNYEAQ. Trimming cost V 4 bases and J 3 bases; bases outside gene matches: 9. CDR3 region: CASSSKPTSVYEQYF. CDR3 nucleotide sequence: TGTGCCAGCAGCTCCAAGCCAACTAGCGTCTACGAGCAGTACTTC.